Sequencing of this TCR beta chain was carried out in a study of CD8 T cells in Susac syndrome. Findings and caveats of the study: The greatest CD8+ clonal expansion in Susac occurred in TEMRA cells and in active patients.

TEMRA cells were FACS-enriched, and CD8+ and CD4+ T cells were isolated negatively. The CDR3 is 12 amino acids. V was cut by 2 bases and J by 8 bases, with 11 bases left in between. Germline CDR1 and CDR2: SQVTM and ANQGSEA. Notes on this clonotype: Its antigen is still unknown.

Reverse transcription of about 0.45 to 1 ug RNA was carried out with random hexamers. By means of immunoSEQ multiplex PCR, TCR beta CDR3 spanning 54 Vbeta and 13 Jbeta underwent amplification. MiXCR, run by TCRdb on the immunoSEQ multiplex PCR reads, gives a single entry per CDR3 protein. The sample yields 70,000 to 100,000 distinct CDR3 sequences, about 96% seen once. Material: CD8+ T cells from PBMCs. This rearrangement joins TRBV29-1 to TRBJ2-3, with D possibly TRBD2 on 6 matching bases. The TCR sequence derives from a human donor with Susac syndrome. The CDR3 is CSVESPEGTQYF. The CDR3 coding sequence is TGCAGCGTTGAAAGTCCGGAGGGTACGCAGTATTTT.